This TCR beta chain was captured in a study of cytomegalovirus exposure and HLA in healthy donors. The PCR employed 60 Vbeta primers together with 13 Jbeta primers. Method: immunoSEQ multiplex PCR; TCRdb's copy keeps in-frame clones and lacks some. The profile shows about 170,000 clones, roughly four fifths of them singletons. Germline trimming cut 3 bases from V and 9 bases from J; bases unmatched to any gene: 9. Germline CDR1 reads WNHNN; CDR2 reads SYGVQD (reference sequence). The CDR3 is 15 residues long. Notes on this clone: Its antigen is as yet unknown.

Notes on the study in general: Using the classifier, cytomegalovirus status was reportedly diagnosed with high specificity and sensitivity. Certain sequence variants were highly shared and formed a cluster, and this cluster was likely a sequencing artifact. A later analysis associated 15,000 or so TCR beta sequences with HLA alleles at a 0.05 false discovery rate. Overall, about 160 TCR beta chains were annotated as cytomegalovirus-associated.

Sequences were obtained from PBMCs. This chain connects TRBV10-1 to TRBJ2-1; 9 nucleotides match TRBD2. This receptor was taken from a woman between 18 and 29 years old in good health and CMV-seropositive. The CDR3, as DNA: TGCGCCAGCAGTGAAAGGGCGGGGGGGCGTGGTGAGCAGTTCTTC. Translation: CASSERAGGRGEQFF.